The source of this T cell receptor (beta chain) is a study of T cells after yellow fever vaccination. Study-level points and caveats: Post-booster repertoires contained most primary-vaccination clones again (roughly 95% CD4, about 90% CD8). FACS-sorted repertoires could harbor abundant contaminating bulk-population clonotypes. Just a small share of clonotypes turned up in the CD4 compartment as well as the CD8 compartment.

With V trimmed by 6 bases and J by 1 base, 9 bases remained unmatched. The CDR3 is 15 amino acids. The germline CDR1 and CDR2 sequences are MNHNS and SASEGT. This clonotype was seen more than once but under ten times. No antigen is known for it. UMIs and a universal primer site were added when TCR cDNA was made by 5'RACE template switching. TCRdb ran MiXCR on the 5' RACE reads and lists one entry per CDR3 protein. The data hold around 350,000 distinct CDR3 sequences, with approximately 5.7% observed a single time. The source material was PBMCs, sampled 5 days after the yellow fever booster vaccination. The receptor was derived from a man between 25 and 39 years old who received the YFV17D yellow fever vaccine. The V call is TRBV6-1, the J call TRBJ2-7; 7 nucleotides agree with TRBD1. CDR3 sequence reads: CASRVPRQGSYEQYF. The CDR3 region has the DNA TGTGCCAGCAGAGTGCCGAGACAGGGATCCTACGAGCAGTACTTC.